The source of this T cell receptor (beta chain) is a study of shared clonotypes between healthy human individuals. Sequenced by immunoSEQ multiplex PCR; TCRdb stores in-frame clones only, minus some. Among about 600,000 clones listed, approximately 97% were seen once. The CDR3 has 15 residues. Trimming cost V 6 bases and J 0 bases, with 13 bases left between them. CDR1 is WSHSY and CDR2 is SAAADI in the germline V gene. Study-wide findings and caveats: Naive subsets, compared against memory subsets, generally had larger estimated richness values.

As concerns this clone: Its cognate antigen is unknown.

The rearrangement uses TRBV10-2 and TRBJ2-3; D unclear. The receptor was isolated from a woman between 25 and 40 years old in good health. The sample consisted of naive CD4+ T cells sorted from blood. Documented subset: CD45RA+ positively selected. Written as DNA, the CDR3 is TGCGCCAGCAGGTCACCCTGGCCCAGCACAGATACGCAGTATTTT. Protein sequence: CASRSPWPSTDTQYF.